This T cell receptor (beta chain) was observed in a study of T-cell reconstitution after alpha-beta-depleted transplantation in children. Construction of the TCRbeta library involved unique molecular identifiers. TCRdb re-analysed the PCR reads in MiXCR, keeping a single row per CDR3 protein. The data contain hundreds of thousands of distinct CDR3 sequences, around 9.5% of them singletons. Germline CDR1 is SQVTM and CDR2 is ANQGSEA. This CDR3 is built from 13 residues. Trimming shortened V by 4 bases and J by 1 base, and 9 bases separated the two germline ends. The sample in question was PBMCs from the stem cell graft donor, obtained from the stem cell graft. The clonotype originates from a human donor who donated a stem cell graft to a child with acute lymphoblastic leukemia. The chain combines TRBV29-1 with TRBJ2-3, with D hard to call. The CDR3 sequence: CSVAILGTDTQYF. The CDR3 coding sequence is TGCAGCGTTGCGATTTTGGGCACAGATACGCAGTATTTT.